What follows describes a single T cell receptor (beta chain). This record comes from a study of blood T cell repertoires in COVID-19. Study background: The samples span acute and convalescent COVID-19 from the United States, Italy and Spain. In each case, the material was cDNA or gDNA derived from T cells, B-cell-depleted T cells, or PBMCs.

Participants' reported clinical history set cohort assignment. TCRdb's copy holds only in-frame clones and misses some; the assay was immunoSEQ multiplex PCR. Of more than 200,000 clones listed, more than 75% are singletons. CDR1 and CDR2 (germline): LNHDA, SQIVND (reference sequence). V was pared by 7 bases and J by 3 bases, with 6 bases between. The CDR3 loop spans 11 amino acids. This clonotype was sampled from a woman aged 40 to 55 with acute COVID-19. The V and J genes are TRBV19 and TRBJ1-2, with D hard to call. The material sequenced was PBMCs or T cells enriched from blood (not recorded which). CDR3 DNA sequence: TGTGCCAGTACACAGTACTATGGCTACACCTTC. Translating it yields CASTQYYGYTF.